The 10 T cell receptor beta chains presented below share a single source sample, sequenced in a study of tumor-infiltrating lymphocytes in localized non-small cell lung cancer. Profiling relied on immunoSEQ multiplex PCR, and the TCRdb table lists in-frame clones only, not all of them. The table lists roughly 5,800 clones, about 81% of them singletons. Sequencing used lung tumor tissue. Every receptor here comes from a human donor with non-small cell lung cancer.

The rearrangement links TRBV4-1 to TRBJ2-1, with D tentatively TRBD1 or TRBD2 (5 bases each). Trimming cost V 0 bases and J 9 bases, with 18 bases left between them. CDR3 length: 16 residues. CDR1 MGHRA and CDR2 YSYEKL come from the germline V gene. The CDR3: CASSQEGETPGREQFF. The CDR3, as DNA: TGCGCCAGCAGCCAAGAAGGGGAGACGCCCGGACGTGAGCAGTTCTTC.

The chain carries TRBV6-5 and TRBJ2-5, with D tentatively TRBD1 (6 bases). Trimming removed 6 bases from V and 4 bases from J, with 12 bases in between. Germline V gives CDR1 MNHEY, CDR2 SVGAGI. This CDR3 comprises 13 residues. Here the CDR3 DNA reads TGTGCCAGCAGGAAAGGGGGTCGAGAGACCCAGTACTTC. It translates to CASRKGGRETQYF.

The V gene is TRBV11-1, the J gene TRBJ1-6; D is ambiguous. Trimming took 5 bases from V and 9 from J, leaving 17 bases between them. Per the germline V gene, CDR1 is SGHAT and CDR2 is FQDESV (reference sequence). The CDR3 has 15 residues. For the CDR3, the DNA is TGTGCCAGCAGCCCGACCAACCAAGTAGGTTCACCCCTCCACTTT. As protein: CASSPTNQVGSPLHF.

Comments on this clone: The junction departs from germline at one end; a sequencing error may be responsible. The V call is TRBV4-1, the J call TRBJ2-1; 8 bases agree with TRBD1. CDR3 length: 11 residues. The germline V gene has CDR1 MGHRA and CDR2 YSYEKL. The CDR3 DNA reads as TGCGCCAGCAGCCAAGGACAGGGGCTTATCTTC. Translating it yields CASSQGQGLIF.

The chain joins TRBV5-1 to TRBJ2-7; D gene ambiguous. Germline loops: CDR1 SGHRS, CDR2 YFSETQ. CDR3 length: 12 amino acids. The V and J ends lost 0 bases and 4 bases respectively, with 5 bases between them. In DNA form, the CDR3 reads TGCGCCAGCAGCTTGGACAGATACGAGCAGTACTTC. Translation: CASSLDRYEQYF.

The J gene is TRBJ2-5, the V gene TRBV5-1, with TRBD1 as a possible D gene (6 bases). The germline V gene has CDR1 SGHRS and CDR2 YFSETQ. The CDR3 is made up of 15 amino acids. V was shortened by 4 bases and J by 2 bases, with 15 bases between the two germline ends. The CDR3 sequence is CASSVTGTRQETQYF. CDR3 in DNA: TGCGCCAGCAGCGTTACCGGGACAAGACAAGAGACCCAGTACTTC.

CDR3 loop: CASSLTRDQPQHF. For the CDR3, the DNA is TGCGCCAGCAGCTTGACAAGGGATCAGCCCCAGCATTTT. The rearrangement uses TRBV5-1 and TRBJ1-5; D gene ambiguous. The CDR3 has 13 residues. V lost 1 base to trimming and J lost 5 bases, with 7 bases between them. Germline loops: CDR1 SGHRS, CDR2 YFSETQ.

The chain carries TRBV9 and TRBJ2-1; TRBD2 agrees at 8 bases. Germline-derived CDR1 and CDR2 are SGDLS and YYNGEE. With V trimmed by 0 bases and J by 4 bases, 3 bases remained unmatched. CDR3 length: 15 amino acids. The CDR3 is CASSVEGLGYNEQFF. Written as DNA, the CDR3 is TGTGCCAGCAGCGTAGAGGGACTAGGGTACAATGAGCAGTTCTTC. The complete variable domain, with remaining parts taken from reference TRBV9 and TRBJ2-1, reads DSGVTQTPKHLITATGQRVTLRCSPRSGDLSVYWYQQSLDQGLQFLIQYYNGEERAKGNILERFSAQQFPDLHSELNLSSLELGDSALYFCASSVEGLGYNEQFFGPGTRLTVL.

This clone was seen more than once but under ten times. The chain links TRBV20-1 to TRBJ2-1; TRBD2 is a possible D gene (5 bases). Per germline, CDR1 DFQATT and CDR2 SNEGSKA (reference sequence). CDR3 size: 11 residues. Trimming removed 6 bases from V and 6 bases from J, with 9 bases in between. The CDR3: CSAGEFNEQFF. In DNA, the CDR3 is TGCAGTGCCGGGGAGTTCAATGAGCAGTTCTTC.

Only one count was recorded for this clone. The DNA of the CDR3 is TGCGCCAGCAGCGGCGCGGAGGGAGTTCAGCCCCAGCATTTT. Amino acid sequence: CASSGAEGVQPQHF. The gene calls are TRBV10-2 and TRBJ1-5; D is unresolved. The CDR3 length is 14 residues. The germline V gene encodes CDR1 WSHSY and CDR2 SAAADI. V lost 6 bases and J lost 6, with 15 bases in between.